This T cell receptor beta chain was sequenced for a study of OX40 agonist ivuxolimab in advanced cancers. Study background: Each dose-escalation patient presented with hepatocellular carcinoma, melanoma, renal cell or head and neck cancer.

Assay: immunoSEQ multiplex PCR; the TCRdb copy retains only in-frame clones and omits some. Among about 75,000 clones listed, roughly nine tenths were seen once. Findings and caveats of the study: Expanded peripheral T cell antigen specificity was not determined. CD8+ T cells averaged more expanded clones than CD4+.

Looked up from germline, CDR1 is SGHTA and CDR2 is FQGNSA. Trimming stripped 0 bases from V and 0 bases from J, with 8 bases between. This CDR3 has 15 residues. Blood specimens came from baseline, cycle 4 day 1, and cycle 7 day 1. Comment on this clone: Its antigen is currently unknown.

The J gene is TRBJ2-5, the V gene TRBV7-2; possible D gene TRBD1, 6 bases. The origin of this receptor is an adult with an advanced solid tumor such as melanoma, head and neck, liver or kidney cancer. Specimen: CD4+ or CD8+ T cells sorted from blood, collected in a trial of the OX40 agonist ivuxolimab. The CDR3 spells CASSLADRNQETQYF. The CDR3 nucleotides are TGTGCCAGCAGCTTAGCGGACAGAAACCAAGAGACCCAGTACTTC.